This TCR beta chain comes out of a study of beta chain features in type 1 diabetes. As for the study in general: Sorted cells from all samples, numbering approximately 110,000,000, were examined.

This clone was picked up a small number of times. Its antigen is undetermined. Germline lookup yields CDR1 SNHLY and CDR2 FYNNEI. The CDR3 spans 14 residues. The V segment lost 4 bases and the J segment 6 bases; nucleotides outside the gene matches: 4. Overall study results and limits: Moderately but significantly shorter TCRB CDR3s were found in Type 1 diabetes patients in all four CD4+ subsets. Patients with type 1 diabetes carried fewer insertions and had more deletions at their VDJ junctions. Within patients, naive, central memory and Treg TCRB repertoires seemed more similar than within healthy donors.

As every portion of the isolated RNA was reverse transcribed, the sequencing read expressed TCRB transcripts. Generated by immunoSEQ multiplex PCR, the TCRdb table keeps only in-frame clones and is missing some. The sample shows 500,000 to 800,000 clones, around an eighth of them seen only once. Sorted populations all exceeded 98% purity. The rearrangement joins TRBV2 to TRBJ1-2, with TRBD1 matching 11 bases. Sequenced input: naive CD4+ T cells from blood. The TCR comes from a man aged 30 to 45 with type 1 diabetes. DNA of the CDR3: TGTGCCAGCAGTGGAGGGACAGGGGGAGATGGCTACACCTTC. Translating gives CASSGGTGGDGYTF.